This T cell receptor beta chain appears in the sequencing data of a study of T cell responses to AZD1222 COVID-19 vaccine (dated by TCRdb to about 2021). Some background on the complete study: AZD1222 recipients whose second dose came at about 4 weeks and those whose second dose came at about 12 weeks were combined into one group, since spike-specific TCR depth and breadth did not differ between the two schedules. Trial participants were enrolled by age into 18-55, 56-69 and 70-plus year subgroups, with 148, 28 and 57 TCR-sequenced participants respectively. TCR sequencing was performed for about 240 trial participants, of whom around 210 were given two doses of AZD1222 and some 25 were given two doses of MenACWY control vaccine.

The CDR3 regions of human TCRbeta chains were subjected to immunosequencing. The paper's processing steps were these. TCRs in the repertoires were matched against a reference library of SARS-CoV-2-specific TCRs that had been generated with the MIRA antigen-specificity platform. Breadth meant the fraction of unique TCRs that were SARS-CoV-2-associated, whereas depth meant the fraction of total T cells that were SARS-CoV-2-associated. Using the MIRA data, each spike-specific TCR was mapped to the spike region that the TCR reacts to and placed in a CD4 or CD8 class. Log10-transformed breadth and depth values were compared by one-way ANOVA with Sidak's multiple comparisons tests. TCRdb re-hosts the immuneACCESS table, in-frame sequences only. Its copies lack some clones; in the studies checked, an unresolved V gene accounts for under half of them, and the cause for the rest is not known. Clone size and V and J calls were adopted from that table, with D and trimming inferred from the DNA. This sample lists 150,000 to 160,000 clones; just over 90% were detected once. The top ten hold 1.5% to 2% of the sample.

What the research found in general, with its limitations: The whole spike protein was spanned by vaccine-associated CD4 TCRs, and dominant responses were seen in regions 160-218 and 743-854. Participants were mostly white British and included more females than males, and it was suggested by the authors that clonal diversity may have been underestimated. Conclusions about previously exposed vaccinees are limited because only 5 or 6 AZD1222 recipients were SARS-CoV-2 seropositive at baseline. Because no day 14 peak-response samples were available, repertoires were characterized only after the peak T cell response. Reportedly, close to half of the unique spike-specific TCRs recognized epitopes lying outside the regions that are mutated in the B.1.351 and B.1.1.7 variants. After two AZD1222 doses, both the breadth and the depth of spike-specific TCRs were significantly higher than at day 0 and than in MenACWY recipients. In the small 56-69-year group, the increase in depth fell short of significance, most likely because of low power.

For CDR1 and CDR2, the germline V gene lists SGDLS and YYNGEE. The CDR3 sequence holds 16 residues, the cysteine and phenylalanine included. The only DNA kept is the CDR3, 48 bases in frame from the first base. At the junction V is shortened by 4 bases and J by 0 bases; bases outside the gene matches: 8. Read against the paper, the sample's time point label means: baseline before first vaccination. Vaccinee samples were obtained from the UK trials COV001 and COV002, which included a single-blind randomized controlled phase 2/3 trial of AZD1222 (ChAdOx1 nCoV-19) in healthy adults. For TCRbeta chain sequencing, PBMC samples from trial participants were taken at day 0 and at day 28 after the second dose. Turning to this clone: The antigen it recognizes is unknown. No quality values exist for individual bases; no much larger clone is one base distant.

The chain uses TRBV9 and TRBJ2-3; 7 central nucleotides agree with TRBD2. The receptor was derived from an adult in good health. Sequenced here: peripheral blood, sampled on day 0 of AZD1222 vaccination. The CDR3 sequence is CASSPRGAGSTDTQYF. The DNA is TGTGCCAGCAGCCCACGTGGAGCGGGAAGCACAGATACGCAGTATTTT.